Below are 5 T cell receptor beta chains sequenced from a single sample in a study of cytomegalovirus exposure and HLA in healthy donors. Sequenced by immunoSEQ multiplex PCR; TCRdb stores in-frame clones only, minus some. The data contain about 130,000 clones, over 85% of them singletons. Sequencing was performed on PBMCs. The receptors derive from a man under 40 in good health and CMV-seronegative.

J is TRBJ1-1 and V is TRBV6-5, with 10 bases fitting TRBD1. This CDR3 spans 16 amino acids. The germline V gene encodes CDR1 MNHEY and CDR2 SVGAGI. The V and J ends lost 3 bases and 7 bases, in that order; junction bases with no gene match: 11. The CDR3 reads CASSYFRTGGLHEAFF. The CDR3 region has the DNA TGTGCCAGCAGTTATTTTCGGACAGGGGGGTTACATGAAGCTTTCTTT.

The chain combines TRBV14 with TRBJ2-3; a possible D gene is TRBD1 (5 bases). CDR1 SGHDN and CDR2 FVKESK come from the germline V gene. V was pared by 0 bases and J by 2 bases, with 9 bases between. The CDR3 length is 15 residues. Here the CDR3 DNA reads TGTGCCAGCAGCCAAGAGGAAGGGGCCACAGATACGCAGTATTTT. Amino acids: CASSQEEGATDTQYF.

V usage is TRBV6-5 and J usage is TRBJ1-2, with D possibly TRBD1 on 5 matching bases. This CDR3 is built from 16 residues. V was pared by 0 bases and J by 4 bases, with 15 bases between. Germline CDR1 is MNHEY and CDR2 is SVGAGI. The CDR3 DNA reads TGTGCCAGCAGTTACTCGGTGGGGACTTCCCTCTATGGCTACACCTTC. This translates into CASSYSVGTSLYGYTF.

This rearrangement joins TRBV6-4 to TRBJ2-3, with 9 bases lining up with TRBD2. V shed 4 bases, J shed 2 bases, and the junction held 7 bases outside the gene matches. The V gene's germline CDR1 is MRHNA and CDR2 SNTAGT. The CDR3 has 16 amino acids. CDR3 in amino acids: CASSASASGATDTQYF. The CDR3 region has the DNA TGTGCCAGCAGTGCCTCGGCTAGCGGGGCCACAGATACGCAGTATTTT.

The gene calls are TRBV10-2 and TRBJ1-1; the D is unclear. The ends were cut back, 8 bases at V and 2 bases at J, with 3 bases in the middle. In germline, CDR1 is WSHSY, CDR2 SAAADI. The CDR3 spans 10 residues. In DNA, the CDR3 is TGCGCCAGCGGCAACACTGAAGCTTTCTTT. It translates to CASGNTEAFF.